A single T cell receptor beta chain is shown here with its context. These data originate in a study of blood T cell repertoires in COVID-19. Study-wide context: The United States, Italy and Spain were the sources of the acute and convalescent COVID-19 samples. The analysed material was cDNA or gDNA that came from T cells, B-cell-depleted T cells, or PBMCs.

Under the authors' procedure: Researchers report that nucleated cell counts were estimated from reference gene primer amplification. Produced via immunoSEQ multiplex PCR; TCRdb's table is partial and in-frame only. D and trimming come from the DNA, and the V and J calls and clone size come from that table. Among 75,000 to 85,000 clones, about 90% were seen once, and the ten largest hold 5.8%. After removal of 5 bases from V and 0 bases from J, the junction contained 9 bases not matched to a gene. The CDR3 is made up of 17 amino acids. Germline-derived CDR1 and CDR2 are SEHNR and FQNEAQ (reference sequence).

This chain uses TRBV7-9 with TRBJ2-7, with 11 bases identical to TRBD1. Sequencing was done on a sample of peripheral blood. The clonotype comes from a man aged 50 or older with active COVID-19. CDR3 sequence reads: CASSPGTGGRFSYEQYF. CDR3 bases: TGTGCCAGCAGCCCGGGGACAGGGGGTAGGTTCTCCTACGAGCAGTACTTC.